Detailed here is one T cell receptor beta chain. Trimming cost V 5 bases and J 0 bases, with 11 bases left between them. Germline lookup yields CDR1 MNHEY and CDR2 SMNVEV (reference sequence). CDR3 length: 15 residues. This specimen belongs to a study of cytomegalovirus exposure and HLA in healthy donors. With 60 Vbeta and 13 Jbeta primers, the PCR was carried out. Produced via immunoSEQ multiplex PCR; TCRdb's table is partial and in-frame only. The sample's table shows some 200,000 clones. The TCR sequence derives from a girl aged 2 to 9 in good health and CMV-seropositive. V usage is TRBV27 and J usage is TRBJ1-5; the D is unclear. Sequenced: PBMCs. CDR3 coding DNA: TGTGCCAGCAGTGCGGGAGTATATAGCAATCAGCCCCAGCATTTT. Encoded protein: CASSAGVYSNQPQHF.